This record looks at one TCR beta chain sequence and its context. In the source study's methods: Reference gene primer amplification in the assay estimated nucleated cell counts. Generated by immunoSEQ multiplex PCR, the TCRdb table keeps only in-frame clones and is missing some. Clone size and V and J calls were adopted from that table, with D and trimming inferred from the DNA. The repertoire holds fewer than 450,000 clones, more than 75% seen once, with 1% in the top ten. CDR3 length equals 19 residues. The V segment lost 4 bases and the J segment 0 bases; nucleotides outside the gene matches: 7. Per the germline V gene, CDR1 is LGHNA and CDR2 is YSLEER. The data stem from a study of blood T cell repertoires in COVID-19. On the study more broadly: The origin of the acute and convalescent COVID-19 samples was the United States, Italy and Spain.

Everyone who took part was roughly 18 to 89 years old, and they came from 24 US areas. What the recovered Cohort 3 donors had was two negative PCRs, clearance, or symptom resolution. This TCR came from a woman in her 30s who had recovered from COVID-19. The sequenced sample was PBMCs or T cells enriched from blood (not recorded which). This sequence joins TRBV4-3 and TRBJ2-3; 16 nucleotides agree with TRBD2. This CDR3 is CASSLAGTSGGASTDTQYF. CDR3 nucleotides: TGCGCCAGCAGCCTGGCCGGGACTAGCGGGGGGGCCAGCACAGATACGCAGTATTTT.